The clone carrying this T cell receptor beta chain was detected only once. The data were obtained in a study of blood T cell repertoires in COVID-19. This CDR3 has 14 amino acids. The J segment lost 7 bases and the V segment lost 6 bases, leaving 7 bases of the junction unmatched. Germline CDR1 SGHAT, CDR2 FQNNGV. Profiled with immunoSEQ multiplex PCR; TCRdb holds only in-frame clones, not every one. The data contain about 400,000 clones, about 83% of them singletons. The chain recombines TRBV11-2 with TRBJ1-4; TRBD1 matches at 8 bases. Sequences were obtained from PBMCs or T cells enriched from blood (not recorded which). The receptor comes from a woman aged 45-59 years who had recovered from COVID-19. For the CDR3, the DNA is TGTGCCAGCAGGAATGACAGGGGAGGTGAAAAACTGTTTTTT. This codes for CASRNDRGGEKLFF.